Sequencing of this T cell receptor beta chain was carried out in a study of T cell changes during pregnancy in multiple sclerosis. Produced via immunoSEQ multiplex PCR; TCRdb's table is partial and in-frame only. The sample yields under 50,000 clones, around 92% seen once. Trimming cost V 1 base and J 1 base, with 10 bases left between them. This CDR3 is built from 15 residues. Germline V gene lookup returns CDR1 MDHEN and CDR2 SYDVKM. This chain links TRBV28 with TRBJ1-1; perhaps TRBD1 as D (6 bases). The sequence came from a female donor with multiple sclerosis, enrolled in a pregnancy study. The sequences come from CD8+ T cells from peripheral blood mononuclear cells, collected before pregnancy. The CDR3 loop is CASSLFQGKNTEAFF. DNA for the CDR3: TGTGCCAGCAGTTTATTTCAGGGGAAGAACACTGAAGCTTTCTTT.